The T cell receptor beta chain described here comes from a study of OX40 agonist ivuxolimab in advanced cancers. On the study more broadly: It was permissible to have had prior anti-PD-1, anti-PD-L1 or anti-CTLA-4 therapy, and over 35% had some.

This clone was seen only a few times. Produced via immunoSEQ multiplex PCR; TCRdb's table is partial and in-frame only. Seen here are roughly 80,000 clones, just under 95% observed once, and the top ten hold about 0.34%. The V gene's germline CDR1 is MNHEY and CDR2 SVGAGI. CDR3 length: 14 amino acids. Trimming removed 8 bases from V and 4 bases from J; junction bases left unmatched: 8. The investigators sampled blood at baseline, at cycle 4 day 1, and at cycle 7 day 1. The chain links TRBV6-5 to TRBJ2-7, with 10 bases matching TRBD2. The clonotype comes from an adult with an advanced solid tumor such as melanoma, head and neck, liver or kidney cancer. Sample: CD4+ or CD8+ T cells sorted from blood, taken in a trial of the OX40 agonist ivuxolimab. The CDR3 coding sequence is TGTGCCAGCGGGAAGCGGGGGGGGGTATACGAGCAGTACTTC. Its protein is CASGKRGGVYEQYF.